These 14 T cell receptor beta chains were sequenced from one sample in a study of tumor and adjacent non-tumor tissue in lung cancer (dated by TCRdb to 2017 to 2018). RNA was extracted from bulk unsorted tissue and checked for quality with a NanoDrop ND-1000 and an Agilent 2100. Library construction relied on multiplex PCR. Sequencing instrument: Illumina HiSeq 2500. Following protocols modified from ARM-PCR, the researchers constructed TCRbeta libraries through three rounds of nested PCR with primers (Table S4). TCRdb passed the public sequencing reads through fastp at Q25 and MiXCR, retaining productive beta sequences. Rows are combined by CDR3 protein, so each entry shows the most common genes and DNA. For this sample there are just over 200,000 distinct CDR3 sequences; 71% appear just once. The ten largest account for less than 25% of the sample. The sequenced material came from lung tumor tissue. The receptors shown here come from a man in his 60s with non-small cell lung cancer.

A few counts support this clonotype. CDR3 in amino acids: CASRIAGFSYEQYF. The CDR3, as DNA: TGTGCCAGCAGAATAGCGGGATTCTCTTACGAGCAGTACTTC. V is TRBV6-2 or TRBV6-3 and J is TRBJ2-7; 8 positions agree with TRBD2. This CDR3 contains 14 residues. Germline V CDR1 and CDR2: MNHEY, SVGEGT. The J segment lost 4 bases and the V segment lost 6 bases, leaving 8 bases of the junction unmatched.

This clonotype was found once. This may arise from a read error, as a much more abundant clone is one base away. The CDR3 protein is CASSPRTGDDKLFF. As DNA, the CDR3 is TGCGCCAGCAGCCCCCGGACAGGGGATGATAAACTGTTTTTT. The chain recombines TRBV4-1 with TRBJ1-4, with TRBD1 identical over 9 bases. CDR3 length equals 14 residues. CDR1 is MGHRA and CDR2 is YSYEKL in the germline V gene.

A word on this clonotype: Since a much larger clone is just one base distant, this may be a read error. The gene calls are TRBV5-4 and TRBJ2-5; 7 positions match TRBD2. CDR1 and CDR2 from the germline V gene are SGHNT and YYREEE (reference sequence). V was pared by 3 bases and J by 5 bases, with 10 bases of the junction left unmatched. This CDR3 is 15 amino acids long. CDR3 DNA sequence: TGTGCCAGCAGCTCTGTTAGGACTAGGATGGAGACCCAGTACTTC. Its protein is CASSSVRTRMETQYF.

Ten or more counts support this clonotype. The V gene is TRBV4-1, the J gene TRBJ1-4; D is unresolved. Trimming removed 0 bases at V and 0 bases at J, with 8 bases between. Germline V gene sequence: CDR1 MGHRA, CDR2 YSYEKL. CDR3 size: 16 residues. The DNA for the CDR3 is TGCGCCAGCAGCCAAGACGTGACGGCAACTAATGAAAAACTGTTTTTT. As protein: CASSQDVTATNEKLFF.

V usage is TRBV4-2 and J usage is TRBJ2-7; D assignment may be TRBD1 or TRBD2 (5 bases each). Trimming pared 0 bases from V and 0 bases from J, leaving 15 bases between. Germline CDR1 is LGHNA and CDR2 is YNFKEQ. The CDR3 is 17 residues long. CDR3 nucleotide sequence: TGTGCCAGCAGCCAAGACCATCGGGGCAGGAGCTCCTACGAGCAGTACTTC. It yields the protein CASSQDHRGRSSYEQYF.

The chain is built from TRBV11-3 and TRBJ2-5; D is perhaps TRBD2 (5 bases). The CDR3 covers 14 residues. In germline, CDR1 is SGHNT, CDR2 YENEEA. CDR3 in amino acids: CVSQPVTGIEAQYF. The CDR3, as DNA: TGTGTCAGTCAACCGGTCACGGGAATTGAGGCCCAGTACTTC.

The chain uses TRBV20-1 and TRBJ2-7; 11 bases agree with TRBD1. The length of the CDR3 is 14 residues. From germline, CDR1 is DFQATT and CDR2 SNEGSKA (reference sequence). V was pared by 5 bases and J by 12 bases, with 15 bases of the junction left unmatched. The CDR3 sequence is CSAYPGTGGYELYF. CDR3 DNA: TGCAGTGCTTATCCCGGGACAGGGGGGTACGAACTGTACTTC.

The genes are TRBV5-5 and TRBJ2-3, with 8 bases identical to TRBD2. Germline lookup yields CDR1 SGHKS and CDR2 YYEKEE (reference sequence). The CDR3 consists of 15 residues. Germline trimming cut 0 bases from V and 8 bases from J; bases unmatched to any gene: 8. The CDR3 coding sequence is TGTGCCAGCAGCTTGGCCAGCGGGAGATATCGTACGCAGTATTTT. It yields the protein CASSLASGRYRTQYF.

About this clonotype: A much bigger clone sits one base away, suggesting this may be a read error. The V call is TRBV4-3, the J call TRBJ2-5, with unresolved D. Germline assignment: CDR1 LGHNA and CDR2 YSLEER. V dropped 0 bases and J dropped 4 bases, with 6 bases sitting between them. The length of the CDR3 is 13 residues. The CDR3 sequence is CASSQDIRETQYF. The DNA for the CDR3 is TGCGCCAGCAGCCAAGATATACGAGAGACCCAGTACTTC.

Concerning this clonotype itself: Just one base apart from a much larger clone, this may be a read error. This sequence joins TRBV4-2 and TRBJ2-1; D is uncertain. The ends were cut back, 0 bases at V and 5 bases at J, with 20 bases in the middle. CDR3 length: 18 amino acids. Looked up from germline, CDR1 is LGHNA and CDR2 is YNFKEQ. The CDR3 coding sequence is TGTGCCAGCAGCCAAGAGTATCGGGTGGCGGTGAGAAACAATGAGCAGTTCTTC. It yields the protein CASSQEYRVAVRNNEQFF.

The chain carries TRBV6-2 or TRBV6-3 and TRBJ1-5, with D tentatively TRBD1 (5 bases). CDR1 is MNHEY and CDR2 is SVGEGT in the germline V gene. V lost 2 bases and J lost 3, with 23 bases in between. The CDR3 totals 19 residues. CDR3 region: CASSYGALLMGLNNQPQHF. The CDR3, as DNA: TGTGCCAGCAGTTACGGGGCCCTACTCATGGGGCTCAACAATCAGCCCCAGCATTTT.

V usage is TRBV20-1 and J usage is TRBJ2-3, with D perhaps TRBD2 (5 bases). The CDR3 is made up of 14 amino acids. Germline V gene data show CDR1 as DFQATT and CDR2 as SNEGSKA (reference sequence). The V gene lost 6 bases and the J gene lost 8 bases, with 21 bases spanning the gap. The DNA of the CDR3 is TGCAGTGCCCTCCCCGGGGTCCCCGCAGCTACGCAGTATTTT. This translates into CSALPGVPAATQYF.

Note on this clonotype: A much larger clone lies one base from this, so it may be a read error. The CDR3 end shows no conserved phenylalanine or tryptophan, and so a read error is likely. The chain recombines TRBV4-3 with TRBJ2-5; D tentatively fits TRBD1 or TRBD2 (5 bases each). Germline V gene data show CDR1 as LGHNA and CDR2 as YSLEER. Trimming took 0 bases from V and 4 from J, leaving 6 bases between them. The CDR3 runs to 13 residues. In DNA form, the CDR3 reads TGCGCCAGCAGCCAAGATGGGGGAGAGACCCAGTACCTC. Amino acids: CASSQDGGETQYL.

Comments on this clonotype: A much larger clone lies one base from this, so it may be a read error. This chain uses TRBV12-3 or TRBV12-4 with TRBJ2-7; no clear D gene. The CDR3 is made up of 14 amino acids. CDR3 nucleotides: TGTGACAGCAGCGTTAACTTGGCCCCCTACGAGCAGTACTTC. It codes for CDSSVNLAPYEQYF.